This passage covers 16 T cell receptor beta chains from one sample sequenced in a study of human CD8 memory T cell subsets. Construction of TCR beta libraries was accomplished by means of UMI-labeled 5' RACE. Reprocessing the 5' RACE reads, TCRdb reports a single entry for every CDR3 protein and omits DNA. The listing contains some 7,000 distinct CDR3 sequences. The sample taken for sequencing was CD8+ T cells from PBMCs. The receptors were sampled from a human donor in good health.

The rearrangement links TRBV12-3 or TRBV12-4 to TRBJ2-2; TCRdb's assignment of TRBD1 cannot be checked, as there is no DNA. This CDR3 has 15 residues. CDR3 protein: CASSPQGANTGELFF.

The chain carries TRBV9 and TRBJ2-2. Germline CDR1 and CDR2: SGDLS and YYNGEE. This CDR3 region has 14 residues. CDR3 loop: CASSDASGTGELFF.

The V and J genes are TRBV20-1 and TRBJ2-3; the D gene TCRdb calls, TRBD1, cannot be checked with no DNA. The germline CDR1 and CDR2 sequences are DFQATT and SNEGSKA (reference sequence). This CDR3 has 16 amino acids. The CDR3 reads CSANGLRDRAVDTQYF.

This clonotype is classed as medium-sized (0.01 to 0.1%) by frequency. The genes are TRBV15 and TRBJ2-2; TCRdb designates TRBD1, a call that cannot be tested without DNA. Germline CDR1 and CDR2: LNHNV and YYDKDF (reference sequence). The CDR3 covers 19 residues. The CDR3 is CATSRKPRTGDLYTGELFF.

The V gene is TRBV10-3, the J gene TRBJ1-1; TCRdb picks TRBD1, but there is no DNA to check that call. The V gene's germline CDR1 is ENHRY and CDR2 SYGVKD. The CDR3 contains 14 residues. CDR3 in amino acids: CAISEGQSYTEAFF.

This sequence joins TRBV11-1 and TRBJ2-1; with no DNA, the TCRdb D assignment of TRBD2 cannot be verified. Germline V gene lookup returns CDR1 SGHAT and CDR2 FQDESV (reference sequence). The CDR3 extends over 14 amino acids. The CDR3 protein is CASSLGGRSGEQFF.

The chain couples TRBV7-8 to TRBJ2-2; no DNA is available, so the TRBD2 call from TCRdb remains unchecked. This CDR3 is 17 amino acids long. From germline, CDR1 is SGHVS and CDR2 FQNEAQ. This CDR3 is CASSFPSGSINTGELFF.

This chain joins TRBV5-5 and TRBJ2-7; TCRdb gives TRBD1 as the D gene, but with no DNA this cannot be confirmed. The CDR3 consists of 13 residues. Germline V gene data show CDR1 as SGHKS and CDR2 as YYEKEE (reference sequence). The CDR3 protein is CASSLGPGYEQYF.

The chain recombines TRBV6-1 with TRBJ1-1; TCRdb's D call of TRBD1 is untestable without DNA. The CDR3 spans 16 residues. Germline CDR1 and CDR2: MNHNS and SASEGT. CDR3 sequence reads: CASSVQRRQGGTEAFF.

The chain recombines TRBV29-1 with TRBJ2-7; TCRdb designates TRBD2, a call that cannot be tested without DNA. The germline V gene has CDR1 SQVTM and CDR2 ANQGSEA. This CDR3 has 14 residues. The CDR3 spells CSVASSGRGYEQYF.

The rearrangement joins TRBV5-6 to TRBJ2-5; TCRdb picks TRBD1, but there is no DNA to check that call. This CDR3 is 18 amino acids long. Germline values: CDR1 SGHDT, CDR2 YYEEEE. The CDR3 loop reads CASSLEGTGQTYQETQYF.

The chain couples TRBV7-9 to TRBJ2-4. The length of the CDR3 is 12 residues. From germline, CDR1 is SEHNR and CDR2 FQNEAQ (reference sequence). CDR3: CASSLVVNIQYF.

The chain employs TRBV11-2 and TRBJ2-7; absent DNA, TCRdb's TRBD1 call cannot be checked. The CDR3 consists of 16 residues. The germline V gene encodes CDR1 SGHAT and CDR2 FQNNGV. The chain's CDR3 is CASSLTPGGSAYEQYF. Together with reference TRBV11-2 and TRBJ2-7, the CDR3 gives the full variable domain: EAGVAQSPRYKIIEKRQSVAFWCNPISGHATLYWYQQILGQGPKLLIQFQNNGVVDDSQLPKDRFSAERLKGVDSTLKIQPAKLEDSAVYLCASSLTPGGSAYEQYFGPGTRLTVT.

J is TRBJ1-5 and V is TRBV5-6; TCRdb gives TRBD1 as the D gene, but with no DNA this cannot be confirmed. CDR1 and CDR2 (germline): SGHDT, YYEEEE. The CDR3 consists of 16 residues. CDR3: CASSFGAGGGNQPQHF.

The genes are TRBV2 and TRBJ2-2; lacking DNA, the TRBD2 call made by TCRdb goes unchecked. The CDR3 totals 13 residues. Germline V gene lookup returns CDR1 SNHLY and CDR2 FYNNEI. The CDR3 loop reads CASSETSPGELFF.

This chain connects TRBV5-5 to TRBJ2-2. Germline V gene data show CDR1 as SGHKS and CDR2 as YYEKEE (reference sequence). The CDR3 is 14 amino acids. The CDR3 is CASSLVHLTGELFF.